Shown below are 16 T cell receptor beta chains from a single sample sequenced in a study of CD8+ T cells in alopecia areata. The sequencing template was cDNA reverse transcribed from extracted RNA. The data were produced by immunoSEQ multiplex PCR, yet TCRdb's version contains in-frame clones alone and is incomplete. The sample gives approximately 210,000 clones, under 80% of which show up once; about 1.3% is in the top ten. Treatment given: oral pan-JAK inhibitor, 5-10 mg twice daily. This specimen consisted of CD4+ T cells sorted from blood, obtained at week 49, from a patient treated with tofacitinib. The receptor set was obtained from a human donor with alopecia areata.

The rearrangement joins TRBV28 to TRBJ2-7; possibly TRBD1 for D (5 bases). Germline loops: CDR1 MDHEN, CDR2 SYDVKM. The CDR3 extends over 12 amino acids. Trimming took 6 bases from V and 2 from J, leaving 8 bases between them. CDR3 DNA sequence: TGTGCCAGCAGGTCAGGGACCTACGAGCAGTACTTC. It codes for CASRSGTYEQYF.

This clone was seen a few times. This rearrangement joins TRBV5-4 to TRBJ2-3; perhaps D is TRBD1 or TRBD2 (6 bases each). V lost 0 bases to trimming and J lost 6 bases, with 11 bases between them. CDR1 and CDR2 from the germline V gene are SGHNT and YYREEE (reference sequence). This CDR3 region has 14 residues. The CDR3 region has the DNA TGTGCCAGCAGCTTGGCCGGGGGCTTGGATACGCAGTATTTT. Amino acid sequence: CASSLAGGLDTQYF.

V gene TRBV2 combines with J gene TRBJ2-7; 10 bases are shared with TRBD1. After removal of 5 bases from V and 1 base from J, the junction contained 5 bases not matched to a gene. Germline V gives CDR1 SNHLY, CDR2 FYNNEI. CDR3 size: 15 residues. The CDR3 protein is CASSRDRGRSYEQYF. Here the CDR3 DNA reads TGTGCCAGCAGTCGGGACAGGGGTAGGTCCTACGAGCAGTACTTC. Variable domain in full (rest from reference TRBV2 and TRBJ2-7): EPEVTQTPSHQVTQMGQEVILRCVPISNHLYFYWYRQILGQKVEFLVSFYNNEISEKSEIFDDQFSVERPDGSNFTLKIRSTKLEDSAMYFCASSRDRGRSYEQYFGPGTRLTVT.

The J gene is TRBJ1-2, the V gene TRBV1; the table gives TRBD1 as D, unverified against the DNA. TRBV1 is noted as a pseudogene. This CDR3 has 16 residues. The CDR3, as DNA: TGCACCAGCAGCCAAGGGCCTTCGGGACAACGGAGTGGCTACACCTTC. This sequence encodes CTSSQGPSGQRSGYTF.

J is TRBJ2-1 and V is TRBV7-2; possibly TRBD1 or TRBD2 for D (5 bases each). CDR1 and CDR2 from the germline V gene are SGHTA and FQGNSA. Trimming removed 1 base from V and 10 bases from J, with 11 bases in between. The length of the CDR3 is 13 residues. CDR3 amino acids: CASSLGFWGEQFF. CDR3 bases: TGTGCCAGCAGCTTAGGATTTTGGGGGGAGCAGTTCTTC.

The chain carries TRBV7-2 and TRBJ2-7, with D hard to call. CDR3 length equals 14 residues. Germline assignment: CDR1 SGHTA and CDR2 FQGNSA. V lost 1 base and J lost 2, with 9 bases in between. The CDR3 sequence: CASSLVLTTYEQYF. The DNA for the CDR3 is TGTGCCAGCAGCTTAGTCCTTACGACCTACGAGCAGTACTTC.

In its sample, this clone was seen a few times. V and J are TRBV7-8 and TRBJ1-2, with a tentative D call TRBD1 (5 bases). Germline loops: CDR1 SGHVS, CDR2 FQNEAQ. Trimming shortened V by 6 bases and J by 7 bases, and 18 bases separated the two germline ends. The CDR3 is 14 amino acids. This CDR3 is CASRPPGLYVGYTF. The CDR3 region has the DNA TGTGCCAGCAGGCCTCCAGGGTTGTATGTTGGCTACACCTTC.

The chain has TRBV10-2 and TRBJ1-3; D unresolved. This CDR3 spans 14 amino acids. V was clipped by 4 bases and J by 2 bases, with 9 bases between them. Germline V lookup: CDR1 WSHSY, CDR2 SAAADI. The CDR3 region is CASSAGGTGNTIYF. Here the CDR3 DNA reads TGCGCCAGCAGTGCCGGAGGTACTGGAAACACCATATATTTT.

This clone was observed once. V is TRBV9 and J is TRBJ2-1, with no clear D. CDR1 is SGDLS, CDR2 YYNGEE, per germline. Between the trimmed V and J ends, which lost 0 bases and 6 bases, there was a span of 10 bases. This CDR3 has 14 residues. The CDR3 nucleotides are TGTGCCAGCAGCGTAGAGCTCAGGTCCAATGAGCAGTTCTTC. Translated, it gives CASSVELRSNEQFF.

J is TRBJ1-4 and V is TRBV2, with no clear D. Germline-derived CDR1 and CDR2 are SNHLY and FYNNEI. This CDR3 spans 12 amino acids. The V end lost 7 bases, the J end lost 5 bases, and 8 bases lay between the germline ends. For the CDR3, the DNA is TGTGCCAGCAAGGAGATAAATGAAAAACTGTTTTTT. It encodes CASKEINEKLFF.

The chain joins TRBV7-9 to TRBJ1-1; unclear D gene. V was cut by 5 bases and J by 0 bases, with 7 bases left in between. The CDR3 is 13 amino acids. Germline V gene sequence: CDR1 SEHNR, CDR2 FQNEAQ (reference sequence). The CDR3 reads CASSPELNTEAFF. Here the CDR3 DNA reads TGTGCCAGCAGCCCAGAGTTGAACACTGAAGCTTTCTTT.

The CDR3 region has the DNA TGTGCCAGCAGTGAGGTCGAGAAGCAGTACTTC. Translating gives CASSEVEKQYF. This chain connects TRBV2 to TRBJ2-7, with D unclear. CDR1 is SNHLY, CDR2 FYNNEI, per germline. Trimming took off 3 bases at V and 8 bases at J, with 8 bases between the two ends. The CDR3 is 11 amino acids.

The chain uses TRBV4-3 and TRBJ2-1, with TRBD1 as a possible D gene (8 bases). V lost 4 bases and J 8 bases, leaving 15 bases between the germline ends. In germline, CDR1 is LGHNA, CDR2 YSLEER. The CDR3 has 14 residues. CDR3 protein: CASSLTGGVYEQFF. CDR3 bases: TGCGCCAGCAGCCTTACAGGGGGGGTTTATGAGCAGTTCTTC.

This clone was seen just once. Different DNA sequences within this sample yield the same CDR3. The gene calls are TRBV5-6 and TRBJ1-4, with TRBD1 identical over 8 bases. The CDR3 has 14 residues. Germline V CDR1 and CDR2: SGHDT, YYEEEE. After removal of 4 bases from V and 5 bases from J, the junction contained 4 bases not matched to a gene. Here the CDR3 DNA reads TGTGCCAGCAGCCGCGGACAGGGCAATGAAAAACTGTTTTTT. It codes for CASSRGQGNEKLFF.

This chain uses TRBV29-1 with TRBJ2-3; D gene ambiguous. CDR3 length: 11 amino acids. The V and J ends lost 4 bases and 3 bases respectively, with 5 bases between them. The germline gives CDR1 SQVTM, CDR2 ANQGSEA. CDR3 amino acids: CSVVRTDTQYF. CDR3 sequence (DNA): TGCAGCGTTGTCAGAACAGATACGCAGTATTTT.

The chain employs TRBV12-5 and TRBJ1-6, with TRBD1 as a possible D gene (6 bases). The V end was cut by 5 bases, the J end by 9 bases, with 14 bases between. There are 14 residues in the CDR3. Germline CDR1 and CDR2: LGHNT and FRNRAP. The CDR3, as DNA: TGTGCTAGTGGTCCTGGACAGCCAACTTCACCCCTCCACTTT. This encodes CASGPGQPTSPLHF.